The source of this T cell receptor (beta chain) is a study of T cell repertoires in aging, cancer and after chemotherapy. The germline V gene has CDR1 MRHNA and CDR2 SNTAGT. This CDR3 spans 14 amino acids. V was cut by 3 bases and J by 3 bases, with 11 bases left in between. This clonotype was seen more than once but under ten times. Antigen: not known. Study conclusions and caveats: Untreated cancer patients had significantly lower blood TCR diversity than age-matched healthy donors. Median generation probability rose over the chemotherapy interval in each cancer cohort, suggesting rebound thymic output.

Peripheral blood genomic DNA, not sorted cells or RNA, was the template. Rearranged V-D-J TRB sequences were amplified with a mixed TRB-A/B primer pool. TCRdb redid the calling of the multiplex PCR reads with MiXCR, one entry per CDR3 protein. The sample shows around 9,000 distinct CDR3 sequences, more than 25% of them seen only once. This chain joins TRBV6-4 and TRBJ1-1; maybe TRBD1 (6 bases). This clonotype originated in a human donor in good health. Sequenced: blood. The DNA of the CDR3 is TGTGCCAGCAGTGAATCGAACAGGGACACTGAAGCTTTCTTT. Encoded protein: CASSESNRDTEAFF.